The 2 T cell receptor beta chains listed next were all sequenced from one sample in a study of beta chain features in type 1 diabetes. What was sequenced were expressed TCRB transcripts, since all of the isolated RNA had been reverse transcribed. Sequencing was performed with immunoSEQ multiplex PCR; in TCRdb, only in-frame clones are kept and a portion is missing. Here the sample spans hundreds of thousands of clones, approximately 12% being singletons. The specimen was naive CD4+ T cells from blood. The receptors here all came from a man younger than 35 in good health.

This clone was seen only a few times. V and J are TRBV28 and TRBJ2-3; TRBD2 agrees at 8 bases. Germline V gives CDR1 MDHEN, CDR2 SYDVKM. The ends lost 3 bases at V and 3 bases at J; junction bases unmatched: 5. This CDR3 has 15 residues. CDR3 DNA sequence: TGTGCCAGCAGTTTGATGGCTAGCGGGACAGATACGCAGTATTTT. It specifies CASSLMASGTDTQYF.

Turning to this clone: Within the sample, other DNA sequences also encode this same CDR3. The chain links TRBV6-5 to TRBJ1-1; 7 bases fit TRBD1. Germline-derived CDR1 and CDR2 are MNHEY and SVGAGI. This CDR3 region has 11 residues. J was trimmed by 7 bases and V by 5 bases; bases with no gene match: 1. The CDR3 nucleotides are TGTGCCAGCAGTAGACAGGGTGAAGCTTTCTTT. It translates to CASSRQGEAFF.